Listed below are T cell receptor beta chains from one sample, sequenced in a study of cytomegalovirus exposure and HLA in healthy donors. Profiling relied on immunoSEQ multiplex PCR, and the TCRdb table lists in-frame clones only, not all of them. Of 300,000 to 400,000 clones in the sample, approximately 91% were seen once. Sequencing was carried out using PBMCs. The receptors derive from a young man in good health and CMV-seronegative. Both conserved end residues are part of each CDR3. Each record gives: D gene, clone size, V gene, J gene, CDR3 DNA, CDR3 protein. D genes are given only for firm matches. The size of a clone is reported for some rows only, either as once, few or many, or as a class for expanded clones.

TRBD1,.,TRBV4-1,TRBJ1-2,TGCGCCAGCAGCCTTAGTGGGACAGGTGCTAACTATGGCTACACCTTC,CASSLSGTGANYGYTF
.,.,TRBV5-1,TRBJ1-6,TGCGCCAGCACGGCAGGAACTTCGTATAATTCACCCCTCCACTTT,CASTAGTSYNSPLHF
TRBD1,few,TRBV4-1,TRBJ2-2,TGCGCCAGCAGCCACGGACAGGGGGCGAGCGGGGAGCTGTTTTTT,CASSHGQGASGELFF
TRBD2,.,TRBV7-9,TRBJ2-5,TGTGCCAGCAGCCCGAGGACTAGCGGGGTTGAGACCCAGTACTTC,CASSPRTSGVETQYF
.,.,TRBV28,TRBJ1-3,TGTGCCAGCAATACAGGCTCTGGAAACACCATATATTTT,CASNTGSGNTIYF
.,.,TRBV19,TRBJ2-3,TGTGCCAGTAGTAAGAAGGGAGCAAACACAGATACGCAGTATTTT,CASSKKGANTDTQYF
.,once,TRBV6-6,TRBJ2-7,TGTGCCAGCAGTTACTCGACAGGAATCCACGAGCAGTACTTC,CASSYSTGIHEQYF
TRBD1,.,TRBV19,TRBJ2-6,TGTGCCAGTAGTATAACAGGGGGCACTGGGGCCAACGTCCTGACTTTC,CASSITGGTGANVLTF
.,.,TRBV7-9,TRBJ2-2,TGTGCCAGCAGACTTAGGGGTGGTACCGGGGAGCTGTTTTTT,CASRLRGGTGELFF
.,.,TRBV7-9,TRBJ2-1,TGTGCCAGCAGCTTAGTGCAGGGAACCCCCTACAATGAGCAGTTCTTC,CASSLVQGTPYNEQFF
TRBD2,.,TRBV2,TRBJ2-5,TGTGCCAGCAGCAAGGGCCCTAGCGGGGGATCACAAGAGACCCAGTACTTC,CASSKGPSGGSQETQYF
.,.,TRBV6-5,TRBJ1-1,TGTGCCAGCAGTTCCCCTCCCGGAGCCACTGAAGCTTTCTTT,CASSSPPGATEAFF
TRBD1,.,TRBV19,TRBJ1-2,TGTGCCAGTAGAGAAACAGGGGGGGTTAACTATGGCTACACCTTC,CASRETGGVNYGYTF